This paragraph reports one TCR beta chain. The authors' processing: Estimated nucleated cell counts came from reference gene primer amplification. Only in-frame clones appear in the TCRdb table, and some are missing; sequencing was by immunoSEQ multiplex PCR. V and J calls and clone size are given by that table; D and trimming were obtained from the DNA. Here the sample spans 160,000 or so clones, 85% to 90% being singletons. This sample was included in a study of blood T cell repertoires in COVID-19. About the study: Specimens from acute and convalescent COVID-19 originated in the United States, Italy and Spain. PBMCs, B-cell-depleted T cells, or T cells provided the cDNA or gDNA that made up the material.

Trimming pared 7 bases from V and 5 bases from J, leaving 17 bases between. This CDR3 contains 14 residues. In germline, CDR1 is MNHEY, CDR2 SVGAGI. This clonotype was sampled from a woman in her 70s with acute or convalescent COVID-19. The source material was peripheral blood. V usage is TRBV6-5 and J usage is TRBJ1-1; TRBD1 might be the D (6 bases). In DNA form, the CDR3 reads TGTGCCAGCAAAGGGGAGGGGACACTGACTGAAGCTTTCTTT. This codes for CASKGEGTLTEAFF.